This TCR beta chain emerged from a study of blood T cell repertoires in COVID-19. The overall study: The study drew acute and convalescent COVID-19 samples from the United States, Italy and Spain. T cells, B-cell-depleted T cells, or PBMCs supplied cDNA or gDNA.

The germline V gene encodes CDR1 LNHDA and CDR2 SQIVND (reference sequence). This CDR3 has 17 residues. V was clipped by 2 bases and J by 0 bases, with 14 bases between them. Authors' methods: Reference gene primer amplification yielded estimated nucleated cell counts. The data were produced by immunoSEQ multiplex PCR, yet TCRdb's version contains in-frame clones alone and is incomplete. That table furnishes V, J and clone size, whereas the DNA furnished D and trimming. This sample has around 170,000 clones, with approximately 83% found just once. Sequenced: peripheral blood. J is TRBJ1-5 and V is TRBV19, with D unclear. The TCR originated in a man aged 65 to 79 who had recovered from COVID-19. The CDR3 DNA is TGTGCCAGTAGTATACCCACCAGGCTCAATAGCAATCAGCCCCAGCATTTT. As protein: CASSIPTRLNSNQPQHF.